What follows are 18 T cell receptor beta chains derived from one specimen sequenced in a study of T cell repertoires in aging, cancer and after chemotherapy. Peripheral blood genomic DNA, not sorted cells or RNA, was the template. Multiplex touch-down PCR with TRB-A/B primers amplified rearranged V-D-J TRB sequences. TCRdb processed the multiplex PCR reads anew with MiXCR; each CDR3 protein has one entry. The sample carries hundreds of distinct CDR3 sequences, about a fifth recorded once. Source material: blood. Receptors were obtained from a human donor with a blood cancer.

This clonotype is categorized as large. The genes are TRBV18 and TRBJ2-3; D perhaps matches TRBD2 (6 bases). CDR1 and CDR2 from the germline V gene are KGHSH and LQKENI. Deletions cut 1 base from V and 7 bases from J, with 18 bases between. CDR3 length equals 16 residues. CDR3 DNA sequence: TGTGCCAGCTCACCACTTCTCCGGGAGAGACCCTATACGCAGTATTTT. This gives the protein CASSPLLRERPYTQYF.

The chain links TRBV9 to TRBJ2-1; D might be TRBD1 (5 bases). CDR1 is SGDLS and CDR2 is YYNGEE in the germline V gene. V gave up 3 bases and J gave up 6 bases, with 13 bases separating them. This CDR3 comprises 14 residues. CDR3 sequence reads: CASSGSGAFNEQFF. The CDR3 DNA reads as TGTGCCAGCAGCGGGTCTGGGGCGTTCAATGAGCAGTTCTTC.

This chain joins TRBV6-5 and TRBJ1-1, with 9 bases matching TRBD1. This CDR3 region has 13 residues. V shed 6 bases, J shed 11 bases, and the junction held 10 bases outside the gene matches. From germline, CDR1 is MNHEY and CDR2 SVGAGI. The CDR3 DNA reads TGTGCCAGCAGGCCCGGGACAGGGTGGGATGCTTTCTTT. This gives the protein CASRPGTGWDAFF.

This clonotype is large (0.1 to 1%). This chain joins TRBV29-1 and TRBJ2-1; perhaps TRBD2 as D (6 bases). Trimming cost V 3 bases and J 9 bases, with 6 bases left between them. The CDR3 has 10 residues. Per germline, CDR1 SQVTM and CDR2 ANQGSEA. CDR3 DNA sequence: TGCAGCGTTGAGGGACTTGAGCAGTTCTTC. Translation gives CSVEGLEQFF.

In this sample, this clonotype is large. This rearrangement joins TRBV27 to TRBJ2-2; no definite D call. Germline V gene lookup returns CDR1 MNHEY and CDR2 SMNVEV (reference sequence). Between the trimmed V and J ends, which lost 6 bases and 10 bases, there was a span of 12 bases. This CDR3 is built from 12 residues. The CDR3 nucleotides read TGTGCCAGCAGCGGAGCTTTCAAGGAGCTGTTTTTT. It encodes CASSGAFKELFF.

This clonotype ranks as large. The CDR3 reads CSVYPWGAGGYTF. The CDR3 nucleotides are TGCAGCGTTTACCCCTGGGGGGCAGGAGGCTACACCTTC. V usage is TRBV29-1 and J usage is TRBJ1-2; D may be TRBD1 (6 bases). V shed 5 bases and J shed 8 bases, with 18 bases lying between them. Germline V CDR1 and CDR2: SQVTM, ANQGSEA. The CDR3 covers 13 residues.

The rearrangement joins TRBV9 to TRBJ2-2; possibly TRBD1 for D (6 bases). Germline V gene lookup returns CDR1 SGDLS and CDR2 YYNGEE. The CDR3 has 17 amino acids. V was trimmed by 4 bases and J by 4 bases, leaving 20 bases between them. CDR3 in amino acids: CASSPYGGLAGTGELFF. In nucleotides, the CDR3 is TGTGCCAGCAGCCCTTATGGGGGCTTGGCCGGCACCGGGGAGCTGTTTTTT.

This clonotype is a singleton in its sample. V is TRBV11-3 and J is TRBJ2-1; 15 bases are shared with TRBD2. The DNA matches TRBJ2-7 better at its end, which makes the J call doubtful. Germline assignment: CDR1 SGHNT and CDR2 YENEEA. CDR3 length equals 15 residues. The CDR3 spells CASSPGLAGGKEQYF. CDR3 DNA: TGTGCCAGCAGCCCGGGACTAGCGGGGGGTAAAGAGCAGTACTTC.

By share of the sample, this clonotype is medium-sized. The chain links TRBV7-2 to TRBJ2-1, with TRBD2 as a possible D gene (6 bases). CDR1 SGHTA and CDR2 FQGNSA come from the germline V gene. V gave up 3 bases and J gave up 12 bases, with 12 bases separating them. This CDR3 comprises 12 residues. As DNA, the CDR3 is TGTGCCAGCAGCTTTAGCGGCGGCTGGCAGTTCTTC. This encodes CASSFSGGWQFF.

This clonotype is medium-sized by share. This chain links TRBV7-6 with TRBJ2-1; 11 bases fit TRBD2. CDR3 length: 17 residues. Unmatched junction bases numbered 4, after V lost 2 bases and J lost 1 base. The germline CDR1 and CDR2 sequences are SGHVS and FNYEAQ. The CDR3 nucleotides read TGTGCCAGCAGCTTACGTAGCGGGGGGGGTTCCTACAATGAGCAGTTCTTC. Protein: CASSLRSGGGSYNEQFF.

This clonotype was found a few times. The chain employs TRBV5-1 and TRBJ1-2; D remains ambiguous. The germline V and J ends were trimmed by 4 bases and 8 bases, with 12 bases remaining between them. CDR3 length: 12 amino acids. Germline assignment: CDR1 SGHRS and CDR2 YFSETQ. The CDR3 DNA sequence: TGCGCCAGCAGCGGAACTCCCTGGGGCTACACCTTC. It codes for CASSGTPWGYTF.

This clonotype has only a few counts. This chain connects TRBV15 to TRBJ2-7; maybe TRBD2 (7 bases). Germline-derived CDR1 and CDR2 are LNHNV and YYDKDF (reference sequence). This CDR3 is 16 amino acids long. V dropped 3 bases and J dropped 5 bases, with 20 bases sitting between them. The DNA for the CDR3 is TGTGCCACCAGCAGCTTTTCGGGGGGCATTCGGCACGAGCAGTACTTC. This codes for CATSSFSGGIRHEQYF.

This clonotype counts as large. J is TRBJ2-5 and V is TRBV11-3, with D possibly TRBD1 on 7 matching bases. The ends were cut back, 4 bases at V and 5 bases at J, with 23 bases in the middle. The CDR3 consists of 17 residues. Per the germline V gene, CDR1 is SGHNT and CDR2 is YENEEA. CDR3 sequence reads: CASSSREGQVGRETQYF. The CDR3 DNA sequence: TGTGCCAGCAGCTCTAGGGAAGGACAGGTGGGGAGGGAGACCCAGTACTTC.

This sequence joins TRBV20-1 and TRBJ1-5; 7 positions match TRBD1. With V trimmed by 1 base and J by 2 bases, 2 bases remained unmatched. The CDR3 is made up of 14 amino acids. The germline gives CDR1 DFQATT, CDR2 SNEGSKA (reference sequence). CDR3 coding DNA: TGCAGTGCTAGAGTTGGACAGGGCAATCAGCCCCAGCATTTT. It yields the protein CSARVGQGNQPQHF.

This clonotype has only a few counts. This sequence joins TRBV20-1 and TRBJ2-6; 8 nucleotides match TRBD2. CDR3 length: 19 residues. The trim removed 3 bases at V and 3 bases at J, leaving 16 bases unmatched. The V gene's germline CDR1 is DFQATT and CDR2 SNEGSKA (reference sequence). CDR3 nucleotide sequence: TGCAGTGCTAGCACGGGTCTCGCGGGGGGCGCAAGTGGGGCCAACGTCCTGACTTTC. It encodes CSASTGLAGGASGANVLTF.

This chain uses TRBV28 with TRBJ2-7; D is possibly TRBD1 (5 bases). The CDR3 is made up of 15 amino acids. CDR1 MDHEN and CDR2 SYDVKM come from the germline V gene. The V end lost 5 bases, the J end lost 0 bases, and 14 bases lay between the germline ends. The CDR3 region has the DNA TGTGCCAGCAGTAAAACAGGCCGAGTCTCCTACGAGCAGTACTTC. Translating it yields CASSKTGRVSYEQYF.

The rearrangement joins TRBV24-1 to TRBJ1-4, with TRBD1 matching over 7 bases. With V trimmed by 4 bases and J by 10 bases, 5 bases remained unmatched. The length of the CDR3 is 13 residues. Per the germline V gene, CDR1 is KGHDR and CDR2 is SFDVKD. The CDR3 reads CATSERQGGKLFF. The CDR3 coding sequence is TGTGCCACCAGTGAACGACAGGGAGGAAAACTGTTTTTT.

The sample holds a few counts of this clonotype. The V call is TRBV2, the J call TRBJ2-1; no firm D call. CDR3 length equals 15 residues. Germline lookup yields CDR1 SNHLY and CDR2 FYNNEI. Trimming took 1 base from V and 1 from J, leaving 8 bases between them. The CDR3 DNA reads TGTGCCAGCAGTGAAGGTCAAGGGTCCTACAATGAGCAGTTCTTC. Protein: CASSEGQGSYNEQFF.